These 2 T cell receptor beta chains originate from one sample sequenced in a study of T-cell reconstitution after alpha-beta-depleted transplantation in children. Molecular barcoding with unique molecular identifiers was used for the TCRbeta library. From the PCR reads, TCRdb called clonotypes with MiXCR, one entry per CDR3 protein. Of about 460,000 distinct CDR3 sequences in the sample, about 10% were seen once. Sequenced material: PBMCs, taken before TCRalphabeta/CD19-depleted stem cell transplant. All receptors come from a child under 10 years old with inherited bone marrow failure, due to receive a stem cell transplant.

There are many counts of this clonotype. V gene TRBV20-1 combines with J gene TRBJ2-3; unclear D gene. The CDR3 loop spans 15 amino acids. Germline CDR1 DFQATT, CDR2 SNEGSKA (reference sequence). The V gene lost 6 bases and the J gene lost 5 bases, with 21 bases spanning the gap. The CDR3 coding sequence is TGCAGTGCCGGATCGGACCTCTCCCGCAGAGATACGCAGTATTTT. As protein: CSAGSDLSRRDTQYF.

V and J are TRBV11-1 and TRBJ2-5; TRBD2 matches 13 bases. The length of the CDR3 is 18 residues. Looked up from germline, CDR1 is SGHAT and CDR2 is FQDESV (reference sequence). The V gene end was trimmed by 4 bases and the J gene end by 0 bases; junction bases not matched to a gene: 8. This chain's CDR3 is CASSSGLAGAKYQETQYF. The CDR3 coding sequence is TGTGCCAGCAGCTCAGGACTAGCGGGAGCTAAGTACCAAGAGACCCAGTACTTC. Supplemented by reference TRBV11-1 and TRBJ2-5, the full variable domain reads EAEVAQSPRYKITEKSQAVAFWCDPISGHATLYWYRQILGQGPELLVQFQDESVVDDSQLPKDRFSAERLKGVDSTLKIQPAELGDSAMYLCASSSGLAGAKYQETQYFGPGTRLLVL.